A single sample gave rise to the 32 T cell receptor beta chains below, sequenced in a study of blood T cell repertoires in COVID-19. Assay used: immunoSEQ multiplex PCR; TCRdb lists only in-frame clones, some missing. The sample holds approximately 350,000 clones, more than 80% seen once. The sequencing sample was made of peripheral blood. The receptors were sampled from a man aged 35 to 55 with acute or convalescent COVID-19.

The CDR3 sequence is CASNRVGENEQYF. In nucleotides, the CDR3 is TGTGCCAGCAATCGTGTCGGGGAAAACGAGCAGTACTTC. The V call is TRBV28, the J call TRBJ2-7; a weak D match, TRBD2 (5 bases). Trimming left V 7 bases short and J 5 bases short, with 15 bases between. This CDR3 is built from 13 residues. CDR1 and CDR2 from the germline V gene are MDHEN and SYDVKM.

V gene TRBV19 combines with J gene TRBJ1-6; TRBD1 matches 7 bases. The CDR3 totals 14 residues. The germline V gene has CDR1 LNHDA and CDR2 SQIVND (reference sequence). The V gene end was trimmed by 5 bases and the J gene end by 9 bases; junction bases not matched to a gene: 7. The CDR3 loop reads CASSSTGTSSPLHF. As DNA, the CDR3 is TGTGCCAGTAGTTCGACAGGGACCTCTTCACCCCTCCACTTT.

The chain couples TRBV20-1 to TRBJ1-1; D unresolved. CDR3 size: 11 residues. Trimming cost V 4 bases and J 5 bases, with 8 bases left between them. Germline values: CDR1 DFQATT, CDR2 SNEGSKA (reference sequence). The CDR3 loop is CSATAGTEAFF. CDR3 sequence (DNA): TGCAGTGCTACGGCAGGAACTGAAGCTTTCTTT.

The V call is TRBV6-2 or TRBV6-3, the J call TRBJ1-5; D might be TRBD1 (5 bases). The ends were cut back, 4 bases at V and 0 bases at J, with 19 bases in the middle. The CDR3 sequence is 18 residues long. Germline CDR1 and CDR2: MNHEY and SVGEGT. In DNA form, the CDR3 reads TGTGCCAGCAGTTCAAGTCTTCCGACAGAAGATAGCAATCAGCCCCAGCATTTT. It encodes CASSSSLPTEDSNQPQHF.

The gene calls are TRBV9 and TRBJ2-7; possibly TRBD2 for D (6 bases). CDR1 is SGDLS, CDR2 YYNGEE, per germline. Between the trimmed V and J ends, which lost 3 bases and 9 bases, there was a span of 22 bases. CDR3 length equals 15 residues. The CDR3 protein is CASSEGLRASTRQYF. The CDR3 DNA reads TGTGCCAGCAGCGAGGGACTGCGCGCCTCTACGAGGCAGTACTTC.

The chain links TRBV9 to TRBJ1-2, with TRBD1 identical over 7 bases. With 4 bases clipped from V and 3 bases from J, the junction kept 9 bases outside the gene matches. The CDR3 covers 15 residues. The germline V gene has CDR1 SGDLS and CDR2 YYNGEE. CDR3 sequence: CASSPPTGRDYGYTF. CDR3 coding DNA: TGTGCCAGCAGCCCACCGACAGGGCGAGACTATGGCTACACCTTC.

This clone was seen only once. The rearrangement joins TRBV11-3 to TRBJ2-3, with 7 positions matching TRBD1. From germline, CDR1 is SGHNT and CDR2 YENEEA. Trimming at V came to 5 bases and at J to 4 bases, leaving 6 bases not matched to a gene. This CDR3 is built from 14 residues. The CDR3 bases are TGTGCCAGCAGCAACCGACAGGGCTCAGATACGCAGTATTTT. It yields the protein CASSNRQGSDTQYF.

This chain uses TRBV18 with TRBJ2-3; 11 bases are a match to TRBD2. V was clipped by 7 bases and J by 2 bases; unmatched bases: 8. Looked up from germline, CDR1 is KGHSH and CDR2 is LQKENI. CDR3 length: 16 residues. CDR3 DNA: TGTGCCAGCTGCCATTCTAGCGGGGGGACCACAGATACGCAGTATTTT. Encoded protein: CASCHSSGGTTDTQYF.

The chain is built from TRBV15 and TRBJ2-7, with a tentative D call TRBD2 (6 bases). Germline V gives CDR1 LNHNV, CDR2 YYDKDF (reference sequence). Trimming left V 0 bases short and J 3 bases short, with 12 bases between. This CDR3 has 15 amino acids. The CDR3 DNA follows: TGTGCCACCAGCAGAGAGGAGGGTGGTGTCTACGAGCAGTACTTC. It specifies CATSREEGGVYEQYF.

The CDR3 DNA sequence: TGTGCCAGCAGTTTGACAGGGGGCTATGGCTACACCTTC. The encoded protein is CASSLTGGYGYTF. The V gene is TRBV27, the J gene TRBJ1-2; 9 bases are shared with TRBD1. The CDR3 loop spans 13 amino acids. With V trimmed by 3 bases and J by 4 bases, 0 bases remained unmatched. The germline V gene has CDR1 MNHEY and CDR2 SMNVEV (reference sequence).

CDR3 coding DNA: TGTGCCAGCGCCCTTGACAGGGGGAATCAGCCCCAGCATTTT. Translation: CASALDRGNQPQHF. This chain connects TRBV6-5 to TRBJ1-5; 9 positions match TRBD1. V lost 8 bases, J lost 4 bases, and 6 bases stayed unmatched. Germline-derived CDR1 and CDR2 are MNHEY and SVGAGI. The CDR3 has 14 residues.

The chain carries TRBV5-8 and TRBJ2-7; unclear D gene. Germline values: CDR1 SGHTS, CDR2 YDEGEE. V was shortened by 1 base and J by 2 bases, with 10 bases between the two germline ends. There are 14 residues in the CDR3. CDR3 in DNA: TGTGCCAGCAGCTTGCGCCAGGTAACCTACGAGCAGTACTTC. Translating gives CASSLRQVTYEQYF.

CDR3 sequence (DNA): TGTGCCAGCAGCCTCGGACGGGGGTTGACTAATGAAAAACTGTTTTTT. This gives the protein CASSLGRGLTNEKLFF. This chain links TRBV7-9 with TRBJ1-4, with D tentatively TRBD1 (5 bases). CDR3 length: 16 residues. V gave up 5 bases and J gave up 2 bases, with 15 bases separating them. Per the germline V gene, CDR1 is SEHNR and CDR2 is FQNEAQ (reference sequence).

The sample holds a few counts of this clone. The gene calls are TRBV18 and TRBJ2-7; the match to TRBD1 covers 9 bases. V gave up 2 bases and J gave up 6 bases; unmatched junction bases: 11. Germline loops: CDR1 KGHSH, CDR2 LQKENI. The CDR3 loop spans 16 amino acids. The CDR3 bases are TGTGCCAGCTCACCAACTATACCGGGACAGGGAGCCGAGCAGTACTTC. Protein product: CASSPTIPGQGAEQYF.

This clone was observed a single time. CDR3 bases: TGTGCCAGCAGTTTCGACTCGAACACCGGGGAGCTGTTTTTT. It yields the protein CASSFDSNTGELFF. The V call is TRBV27, the J call TRBJ2-2; D is undetermined. Per the germline V gene, CDR1 is MNHEY and CDR2 is SMNVEV (reference sequence). This CDR3 spans 14 amino acids. Trimming cost V 3 bases and J 0 bases, with 5 bases left between them.

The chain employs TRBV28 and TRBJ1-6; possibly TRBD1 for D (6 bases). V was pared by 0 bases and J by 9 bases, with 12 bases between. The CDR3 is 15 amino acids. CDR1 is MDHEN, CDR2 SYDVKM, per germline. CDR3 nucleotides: TGTGCCAGCAGTTTATGGGGACAAAGGGGTTCACCCCTCCACTTT. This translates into CASSLWGQRGSPLHF.

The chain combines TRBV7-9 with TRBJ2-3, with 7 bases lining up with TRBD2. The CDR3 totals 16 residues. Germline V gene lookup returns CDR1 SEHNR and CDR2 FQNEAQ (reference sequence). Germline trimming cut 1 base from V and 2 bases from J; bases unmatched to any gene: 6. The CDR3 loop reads CASSLEVGGDTDTQYF. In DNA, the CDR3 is TGTGCCAGCAGCTTAGAGGTGGGAGGGGACACAGATACGCAGTATTTT. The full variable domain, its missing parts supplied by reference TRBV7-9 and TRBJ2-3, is DTGVSQNPRHKITKRGQNVTFRCDPISEHNRLYWYRQTLGQGPEFLTYFQNEAQLEKSRLLSDRFSAERPKGSFSTLEIQRTEQGDSAMYLCASSLEVGGDTDTQYFGPGTRLTVL.

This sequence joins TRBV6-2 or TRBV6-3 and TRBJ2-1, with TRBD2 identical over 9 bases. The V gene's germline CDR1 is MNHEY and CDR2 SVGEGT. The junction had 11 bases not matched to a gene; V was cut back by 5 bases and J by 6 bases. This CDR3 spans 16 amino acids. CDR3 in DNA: TGTGCCAGCAGTCCCGAGCGGGAGGCCTCGTTCAATGAGCAGTTCTTC. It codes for CASSPEREASFNEQFF.

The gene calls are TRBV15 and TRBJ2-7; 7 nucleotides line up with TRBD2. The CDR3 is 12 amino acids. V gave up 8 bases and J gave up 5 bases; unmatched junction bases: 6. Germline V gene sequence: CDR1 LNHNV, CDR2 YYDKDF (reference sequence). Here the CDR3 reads CATQRGANEQYF. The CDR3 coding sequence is TGTGCCACCCAGCGGGGAGCCAACGAGCAGTACTTC.

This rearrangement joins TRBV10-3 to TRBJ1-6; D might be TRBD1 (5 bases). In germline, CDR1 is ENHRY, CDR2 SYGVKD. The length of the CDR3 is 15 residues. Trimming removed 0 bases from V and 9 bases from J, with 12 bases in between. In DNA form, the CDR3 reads TGTGCCATCAGTGAGTCTAGGGGTTCGGGTTCACCCCTCCACTTT. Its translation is CAISESRGSGSPLHF.

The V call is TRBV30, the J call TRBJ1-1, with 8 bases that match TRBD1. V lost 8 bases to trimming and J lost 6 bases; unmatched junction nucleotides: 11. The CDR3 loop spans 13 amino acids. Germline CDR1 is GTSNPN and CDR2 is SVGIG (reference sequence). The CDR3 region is CAGQGARLAEAFF. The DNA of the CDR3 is TGTGCCGGACAGGGCGCTCGATTGGCTGAAGCTTTCTTT.

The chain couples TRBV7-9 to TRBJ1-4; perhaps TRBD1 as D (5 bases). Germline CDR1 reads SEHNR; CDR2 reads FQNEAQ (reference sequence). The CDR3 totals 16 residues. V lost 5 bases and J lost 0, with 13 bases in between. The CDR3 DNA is TGTGCCAGCAGCCCCCGGTGGGGGGCAACTAATGAAAAACTGTTTTTT. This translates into CASSPRWGATNEKLFF.

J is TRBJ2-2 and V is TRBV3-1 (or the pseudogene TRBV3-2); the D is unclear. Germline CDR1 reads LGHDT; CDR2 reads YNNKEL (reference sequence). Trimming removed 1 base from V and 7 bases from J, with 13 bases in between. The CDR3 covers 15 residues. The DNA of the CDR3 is TGTGCCAGCAGCCAAGGGCCAGGTTTGGTCGGGGAGCTGTTTTTT. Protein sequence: CASSQGPGLVGELFF.

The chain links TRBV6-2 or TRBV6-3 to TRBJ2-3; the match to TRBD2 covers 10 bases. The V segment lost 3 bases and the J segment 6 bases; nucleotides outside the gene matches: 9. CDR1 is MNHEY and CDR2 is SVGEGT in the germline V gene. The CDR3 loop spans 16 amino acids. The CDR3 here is CASSYALAGLRDTQYF. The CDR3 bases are TGTGCCAGCAGTTATGCACTAGCGGGGCTCCGTGATACGCAGTATTTT.

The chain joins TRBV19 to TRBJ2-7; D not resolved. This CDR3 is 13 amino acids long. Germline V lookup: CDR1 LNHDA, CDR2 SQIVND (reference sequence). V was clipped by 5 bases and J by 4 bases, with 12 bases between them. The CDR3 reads CASSVTRFYEQYF. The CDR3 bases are TGTGCCAGTAGTGTTACTCGTTTTTACGAGCAGTACTTC.

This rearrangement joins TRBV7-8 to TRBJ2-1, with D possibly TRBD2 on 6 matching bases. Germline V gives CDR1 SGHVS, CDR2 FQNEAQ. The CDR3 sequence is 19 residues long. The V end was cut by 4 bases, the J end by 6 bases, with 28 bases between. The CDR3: CASSSDPRKSSATLNEQFF. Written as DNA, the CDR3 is TGTGCCAGCAGCTCCGACCCGCGAAAATCTAGCGCCACCCTCAATGAGCAGTTCTTC.

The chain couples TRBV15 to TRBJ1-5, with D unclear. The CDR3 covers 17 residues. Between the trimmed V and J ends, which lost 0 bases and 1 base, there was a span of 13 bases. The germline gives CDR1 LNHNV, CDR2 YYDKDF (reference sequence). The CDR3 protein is CATSREWRTSSNQPQHF. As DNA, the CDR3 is TGTGCCACCAGCAGAGAATGGAGGACGTCGAGCAATCAGCCCCAGCATTTT.

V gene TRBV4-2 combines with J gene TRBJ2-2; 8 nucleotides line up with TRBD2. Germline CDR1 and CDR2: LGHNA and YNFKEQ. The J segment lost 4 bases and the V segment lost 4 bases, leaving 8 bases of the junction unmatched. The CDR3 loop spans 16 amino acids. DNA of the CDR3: TGTGCCAGCAGCCCTCCGGGACTAGGGGCCACCGGGGAGCTGTTTTTT. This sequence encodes CASSPPGLGATGELFF.

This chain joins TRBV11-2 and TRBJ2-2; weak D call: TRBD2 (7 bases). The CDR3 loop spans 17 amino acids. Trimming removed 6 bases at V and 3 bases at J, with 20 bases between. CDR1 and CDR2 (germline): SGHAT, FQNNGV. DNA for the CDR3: TGTGCCAGCAGGACCTACACAGGGAGGGTGGACACCGGGGAGCTGTTTTTT. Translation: CASRTYTGRVDTGELFF.

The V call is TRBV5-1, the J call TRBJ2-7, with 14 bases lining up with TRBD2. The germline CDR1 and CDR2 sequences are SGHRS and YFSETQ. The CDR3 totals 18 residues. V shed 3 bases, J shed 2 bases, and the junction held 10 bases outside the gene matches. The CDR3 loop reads CASSSGLAGGLFAYEQYF. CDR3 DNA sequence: TGCGCCAGCAGCTCTGGACTAGCGGGGGGTCTCTTCGCCTACGAGCAGTACTTC.

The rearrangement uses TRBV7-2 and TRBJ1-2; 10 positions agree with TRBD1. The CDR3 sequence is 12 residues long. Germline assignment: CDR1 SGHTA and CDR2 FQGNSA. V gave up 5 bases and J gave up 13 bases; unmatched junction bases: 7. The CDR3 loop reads CASSMATGGLTF. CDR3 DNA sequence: TGTGCCAGCAGCATGGCGACAGGGGGCCTCACCTTC.

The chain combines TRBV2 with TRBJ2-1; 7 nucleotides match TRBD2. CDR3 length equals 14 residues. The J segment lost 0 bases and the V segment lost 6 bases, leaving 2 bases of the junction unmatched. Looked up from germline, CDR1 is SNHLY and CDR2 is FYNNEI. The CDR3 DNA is TGTGCCAGCAGACTAGCGAACTCCTACAATGAGCAGTTCTTC. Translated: CASRLANSYNEQFF. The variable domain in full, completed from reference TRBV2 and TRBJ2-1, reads EPEVTQTPSHQVTQMGQEVILRCVPISNHLYFYWYRQILGQKVEFLVSFYNNEISEKSEIFDDQFSVERPDGSNFTLKIRSTKLEDSAMYFCASRLANSYNEQFFGPGTRLTVL.